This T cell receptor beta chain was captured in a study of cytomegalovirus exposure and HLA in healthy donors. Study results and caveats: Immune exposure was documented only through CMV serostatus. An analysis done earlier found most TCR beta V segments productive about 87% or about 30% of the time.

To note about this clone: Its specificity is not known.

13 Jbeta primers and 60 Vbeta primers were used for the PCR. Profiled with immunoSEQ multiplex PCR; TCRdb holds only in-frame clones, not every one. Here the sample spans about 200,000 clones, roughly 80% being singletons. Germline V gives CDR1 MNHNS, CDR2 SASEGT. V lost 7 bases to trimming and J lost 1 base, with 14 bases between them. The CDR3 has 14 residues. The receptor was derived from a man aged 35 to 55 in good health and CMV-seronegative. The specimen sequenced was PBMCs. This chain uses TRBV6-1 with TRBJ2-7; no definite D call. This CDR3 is CASITPSGSYEQYF. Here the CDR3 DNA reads TGTGCCAGCATTACCCCTAGTGGTTCCTACGAGCAGTACTTC.